This T cell receptor beta chain was retrieved from a study of cytomegalovirus exposure and HLA in healthy donors. In regard to this clone: Its antigen is as yet unknown.

Study observations and caveats: In vitro experiments confirmed that three CMV-associated chains were specific for CMV antigens. Later analysis suggested links between common viral pathogens and several top significant clusters. Later on, analysis showed that most CMV-associated TCR beta chains appeared to be HLA-restricted.

The PCR was carried out with 60 Vbeta primers and 13 Jbeta primers. Clones were read by immunoSEQ multiplex PCR, and TCRdb kept only the in-frame ones, dropping some. Here the sample spans roughly 120,000 clones, roughly four fifths being singletons. Material for sequencing was PBMCs. The receptor comes from a man aged 45-65 years in good health and CMV-seronegative.

The CDR3 sequence: CASSGEGTGGNTEAFF. The CDR3 DNA follows: TGTGCCAGCAGCGGTGAGGGGACAGGGGGAAACACTGAAGCTTTCTTT. V usage is TRBV7-2 and J usage is TRBJ1-1, with 11 bases lining up with TRBD1. The CDR3 has 16 amino acids. Per the germline V gene, CDR1 is SGHTA and CDR2 is FQGNSA. Trimming removed 5 bases from V and 2 bases from J; junction bases left unmatched: 7.